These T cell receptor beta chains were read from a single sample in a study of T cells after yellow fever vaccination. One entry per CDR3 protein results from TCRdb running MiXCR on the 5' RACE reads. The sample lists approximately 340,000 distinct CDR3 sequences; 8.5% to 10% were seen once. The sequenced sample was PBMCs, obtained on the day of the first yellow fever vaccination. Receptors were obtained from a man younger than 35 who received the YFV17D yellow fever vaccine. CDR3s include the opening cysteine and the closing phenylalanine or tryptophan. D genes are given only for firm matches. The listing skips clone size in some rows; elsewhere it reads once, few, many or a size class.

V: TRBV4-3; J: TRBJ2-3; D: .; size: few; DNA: TGCGCCAGCAGCCTAACTTCTTTTGCCACAGATACGCAGTATTTT; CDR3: CASSLTSFATDTQYF
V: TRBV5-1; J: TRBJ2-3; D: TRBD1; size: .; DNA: TGCGCCAGCAGCTTCCCAGGACAGGGAGCAGATACGCAGTATTTT; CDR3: CASSFPGQGADTQYF
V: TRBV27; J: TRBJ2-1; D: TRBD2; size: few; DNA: TGTGCCAGCAGTCGACTAGCGGGCAATGAGCAGTTCTTC; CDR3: CASSRLAGNEQFF
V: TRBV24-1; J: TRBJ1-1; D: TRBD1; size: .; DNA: TGTGCCACCAGTGACCTGGGACAGCATGAAGCTTTCTTT; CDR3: CATSDLGQHEAFF
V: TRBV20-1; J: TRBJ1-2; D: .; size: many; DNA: TGCAGTGCTCCCCGCAGGGAGGTTAGCTATGGCTACACCTTC; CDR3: CSAPRREVSYGYTF
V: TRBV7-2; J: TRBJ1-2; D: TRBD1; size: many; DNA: TGTGCCAGCAAAAAATCACCGGGACAGGCCTATGGCTACACCTTC; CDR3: CASKKSPGQAYGYTF
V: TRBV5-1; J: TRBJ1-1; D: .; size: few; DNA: TGCGCCAGCCACCAGGGGCGTAGGAAGGATGAAGCTTTCTTT; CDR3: CASHQGRRKDEAFF
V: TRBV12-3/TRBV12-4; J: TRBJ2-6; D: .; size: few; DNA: TGTGCCAGCACCCCCACCTGGGGGGCCAACGTCCTGACTTTC; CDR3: CASTPTWGANVLTF
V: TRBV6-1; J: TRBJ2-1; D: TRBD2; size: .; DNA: TGTGCCAGCCCCCGGGTTAGCGGGGGGGCCGTCGGTGAGCAGTTCTTC; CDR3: CASPRVSGGAVGEQFF
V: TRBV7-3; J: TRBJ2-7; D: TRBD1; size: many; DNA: TGTGCCAGCTACACGGACAGGGATAACGAGCAGTACTTC; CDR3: CASYTDRDNEQYF
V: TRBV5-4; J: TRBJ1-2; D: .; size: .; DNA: TGTGCCAGCAGCTTGGCGGCCCACTCTCAAGGCTACACCTTC; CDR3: CASSLAAHSQGYTF
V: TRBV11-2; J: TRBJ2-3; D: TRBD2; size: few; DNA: TGTGCCAGCAGCTTCACCCTAGCGGGGGGGAACCCCACAGATACGCAGTATTTT; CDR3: CASSFTLAGGNPTDTQYF
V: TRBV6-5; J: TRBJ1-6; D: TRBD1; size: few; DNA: TGTGCCAGCAGTTACTCTTTCTCAGGGGGCGCCCCTAATTCACCCCTCCACTTT; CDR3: CASSYSFSGGAPNSPLHF
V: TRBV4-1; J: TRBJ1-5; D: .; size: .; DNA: TGCGCCAGCAGCCAAGATCTCAGCCATAGCAATCAGCCCCAGCATTTT; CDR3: CASSQDLSHSNQPQHF
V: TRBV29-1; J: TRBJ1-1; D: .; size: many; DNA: TGCAGCGTTGAGATAGGGATGGAGAACACTGAAGCTTTCTTT; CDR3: CSVEIGMENTEAFF
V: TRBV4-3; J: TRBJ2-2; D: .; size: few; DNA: TGCGCCAGCAGCGGGTCATGGGACAACACCGGGGAGCTGTTTTTT; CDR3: CASSGSWDNTGELFF
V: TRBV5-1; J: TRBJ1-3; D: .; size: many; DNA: TGTGCCAGCAGCTTAGGTACTTCTGGAAACACCATATATTTT; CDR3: CASSLGTSGNTIYF
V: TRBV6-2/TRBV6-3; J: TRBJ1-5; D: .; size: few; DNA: TGTGCCAGCAGTTGGTTCTCGAATCAGCCCCAGCATTTT; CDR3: CASSWFSNQPQHF
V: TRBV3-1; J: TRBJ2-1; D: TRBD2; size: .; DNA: TGTGCCACCACCCAAGCGGGAGCGGGCCAGGGATTCTACAATGAGCAGTTCTTC; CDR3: CATTQAGAGQGFYNEQFF
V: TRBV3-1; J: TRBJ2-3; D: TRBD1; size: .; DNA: TGTGCCACCAGCCAAGTGCTCGGGACAGGGGCGCCAGATACGCAGTATTTT; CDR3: CATSQVLGTGAPDTQYF
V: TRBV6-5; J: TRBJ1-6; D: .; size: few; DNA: TGTGCCAGCAGTTCAACGAATTCACCCCTCCACTTT; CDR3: CASSSTNSPLHF
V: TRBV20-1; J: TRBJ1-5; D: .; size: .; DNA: TGCAGTGCTAGCCAGGACAGCAATCAGCCCCAGCATTTT; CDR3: CSASQDSNQPQHF
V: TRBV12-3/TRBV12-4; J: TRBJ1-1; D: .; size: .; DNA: TGTGCCAGCAGTGAGTTGCAGGGGACTAACTTAGCTTTCTTT; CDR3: CASSELQGTNLAFF
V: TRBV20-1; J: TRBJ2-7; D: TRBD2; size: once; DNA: TGCAGTGCTCTACATCAGGCGGGGGGGTTTGACAATGAGCAGTACTTC; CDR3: CSALHQAGGFDNEQYF
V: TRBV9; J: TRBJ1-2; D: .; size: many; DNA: TGTGCCAGCAGCGGAGGCCTAGGGGCCTACTATGGCTACACCTTC; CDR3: CASSGGLGAYYGYTF
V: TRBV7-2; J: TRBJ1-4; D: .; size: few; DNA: TGTGCCAGCAGCTTAGTCGTGGGCCCAGGAGAAAAACTGTTTTTT; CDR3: CASSLVVGPGEKLFF
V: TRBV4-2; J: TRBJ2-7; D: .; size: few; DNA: TGTGCCAGCAGCCAATTTGATGGACGGGGATCCTACGAGCAGTACTTC; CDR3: CASSQFDGRGSYEQYF